The text below deals with one T cell receptor (beta chain). The CDR3 totals 15 residues. Enrolled through a virtual design, the participants were between about 18 and 89 years of age and came from about two dozen US areas. Resolution of symptoms, clearance, or two negative PCRs was present in recovered Cohort 3 donors. The data derive from a study of blood T cell repertoires in COVID-19. Study as a whole: Material from acute and convalescent COVID-19 was sourced from the United States, Italy and Spain.

Some clones are missing from TCRdb's copy, which holds only in-frame ones; the method was immunoSEQ multiplex PCR. The sample has some 530,000 clones, 75% to 90% seen once. The origin of this receptor is a woman between 55 and 75 years old who had recovered from COVID-19. Sequenced material: PBMCs or T cells enriched from blood (not recorded which). The chain is built from TRBV21-1 and TRBJ1-4; TRBD1 is the table's D call and was not checked against the DNA. TRBV21-1 is a documented pseudogene. The CDR3 here is CASVGVSPLNEKLFF. The CDR3 DNA reads as TGTGCCAGCGTAGGGGTTTCCCCCCTTAATGAAAAACTGTTTTTT.